Shown below are 3 T cell receptor beta chains from a single sample sequenced in a study of T-cell memory formation after mild COVID-19. TCRdb itself ran the 5' RACE reads through MiXCR, one entry per CDR3 protein. The profile covers approximately 290,000 distinct CDR3 sequences, with approximately 19% appearing a single time and about 21% taken by the ten largest. Sequenced input: PBMCs or a T cell subset sorted from them (not recorded which). These receptors originate from a man younger than 30 who had mild COVID-19 (a few samples of this study predate the infection). Cell type and time point are not known.

This clonotype was detected a few times. This chain joins TRBV12-3 or TRBV12-4 and TRBJ2-6; weak D call: TRBD2 (6 bases). This CDR3 contains 20 residues. Trimming cost V 2 bases and J 1 base, with 21 bases left between them. DNA of the CDR3: TGTGCCAGCAGTTTAATTTCTCCGACTAGATTCCGATCTGGGGCCAACGTCCTGACTTTC. Translation gives CASSLISPTRFRSGANVLTF.

The chain carries TRBV29-1 and TRBJ1-6; D might be TRBD1 (6 bases). The V end was cut by 7 bases, the J end by 10 bases, with 14 bases between. The germline CDR1 and CDR2 sequences are SQVTM and ANQGSEA. The CDR3 covers 12 residues. As DNA, the CDR3 is TGCAGCGCAGGGGAAAAGGGATCACCCCTCCACTTT. Amino acid sequence: CSAGEKGSPLHF.

This clonotype was found once. The V gene is TRBV10-2, the J gene TRBJ2-7; 10 bases are shared with TRBD1. Germline V gene data show CDR1 as WSHSY and CDR2 as SAAADI. V lost 8 bases, J lost 3 bases, and 10 bases stayed unmatched. The CDR3 contains 15 residues. CDR3 coding DNA: TGCGCCAGCGCGCCAGGGACAGGGGCGGACTACGAGCAGTACTTC. This encodes CASAPGTGADYEQYF.